This TCR beta chain emerged from a study of blood T cell repertoires in COVID-19. Study summary: In each case, the material was cDNA or gDNA derived from T cells, B-cell-depleted T cells, or PBMCs.

Data came from immunoSEQ multiplex PCR; TCRdb stores just in-frame clones and leaves some out. The sample lists over 350,000 clones, 86% occurring once. Germline assignment: CDR1 SGHRS and CDR2 YFSETQ. The CDR3 consists of 16 residues. About this clone itself: At one boundary the junction diverges from the germline segment, which might be a read error.

The V and J genes are TRBV5-1 and TRBJ2-7; the D gene could be TRBD1 or TRBD2 (5 bases each). Input material: peripheral blood. The TCR was taken from a woman in her twenties or thirties with active or convalescent COVID-19. The CDR3 reads CVSSGPAAGISYEQYF. The CDR3 DNA reads TGCGTCAGCAGCGGCCCGGCCGCAGGGATCTCCTACGAGCAGTACTTC.